The T cell receptor beta chain described here comes from a study of T cells after yellow fever vaccination. Turning to the study itself: Any fraction with a low cell number was prepared using SMART-Seq v4 Ultra Low Input.

The CDR3 totals 15 residues. The V gene's germline CDR1 is DFQATT and CDR2 SNEGSKA (reference sequence). Between the trimmed V and J ends, which lost 1 base and 1 base, there was a span of 13 bases. The study made its TCR cDNA through 5'RACE template switching. That step introduced a universal primer site along with UMIs. One entry per CDR3 protein, called by TCRdb with MiXCR from the 5' RACE reads. The table lists around 310,000 distinct CDR3 sequences, roughly 4.3% of them singletons. In this sample, this clonotype turned up many times. The chain recombines TRBV20-1 with TRBJ1-1, with D unresolved. The TCR was taken from a man between 18 and 35 years old who received the YFV17D yellow fever vaccine. The starting material was PBMCs, obtained 15 days after the yellow fever booster vaccination. In nucleotides, the CDR3 is TGCAGTGCTAGAGGTCCCCGGGCGGCGAACACTGAAGCTTTCTTT. Its protein is CSARGPRAANTEAFF.